This T cell receptor beta chain is drawn from a study of CD8+CD57+ T cells in acquired aplastic anemia. Genomic DNA served as template for TCR beta VDJ and CDR3 profiling. TCRdb itself ran the reads through MiXCR, one entry per CDR3 protein. The data show 250,000 to 300,000 distinct CDR3 sequences, roughly 53% seen once. With respect to this clonotype: Its antigen is unidentified. The conserved phenylalanine or tryptophan is not found at the CDR3 terminus, so this likely reflects a read error.

Study results and caveats: Simpson's diversity of CD8+ cells was not significantly different in patients compared with controls.

Patients who underwent sequencing had shown CD8+CD57+ cell expansion by flow cytometry. The origin of this receptor is a human donor with aplastic anemia. Sequencing used sorted CD4+, CD8+, or CD8+CD57+ T cells (not recorded which) from PBMCs.

The CDR3 spells CSARDDRNTEAFL. Written as DNA, the CDR3 is TGCAGTGCTAGAGACGACAGGAACACTGAAGCTTTCCTT. V and J are TRBV20-1 and TRBJ1-1; D is perhaps TRBD1 (5 bases). This CDR3 has 13 residues. Between the trimmed V and J ends, which lost 0 bases and 1 base, there was a span of 6 bases. CDR1 and CDR2 from the germline V gene are DFQATT and SNEGSKA (reference sequence).